The 8 T cell receptor beta chains below all came from one sample that was sequenced in a study of cytomegalovirus exposure and HLA in healthy donors. Researchers ran the PCR with 60 Vbeta and 13 Jbeta primers. Repertoires were generated with immunoSEQ multiplex PCR, while TCRdb's copy carries only in-frame clones and drops some. Here the sample spans fewer than 150,000 clones, about 74% being singletons. Source material: PBMCs. All receptors derive from a woman aged 50 to 60 in good health and CMV-seronegative.

This clone was counted only a few times. The chain has TRBV16 and TRBJ1-1; D unresolved. Trimming left V 4 bases short and J 9 bases short, with 9 bases between. Germline V CDR1 and CDR2: KGHSY, FQNENV. The CDR3 length is 11 residues. The CDR3 region is CASSPRFQAFF. The CDR3 DNA is TGTGCCAGCAGCCCCCGGTTCCAAGCTTTCTTT.

The chain recombines TRBV6-1 with TRBJ2-2; D is perhaps TRBD2 (5 bases). Trimming removed 8 bases from V and 5 bases from J, with 15 bases in between. The CDR3 loop spans 14 amino acids. Per the germline V gene, CDR1 is MNHNS and CDR2 is SASEGT. The CDR3 coding sequence is TGTGCCAGCTCGACCGACTACCTTACCGGGGAGCTGTTTTTT. It encodes CASSTDYLTGELFF.

This clone was observed a handful of times. This chain links TRBV2 with TRBJ1-2; 8 nucleotides match TRBD1. Germline CDR1 SNHLY, CDR2 FYNNEI. The junction had 3 bases not matched to a gene; V was cut back by 4 bases and J by 2 bases. The CDR3 length is 14 residues. Written as DNA, the CDR3 is TGTGCCAGCAGTGCGGACAGGGCAAACTATGGCTACACCTTC. Amino acids: CASSADRANYGYTF.

J is TRBJ2-2 and V is TRBV7-2; D gene unclear. The V gene's germline CDR1 is SGHTA and CDR2 FQGNSA. This CDR3 has 13 amino acids. V lost 1 base to trimming and J lost 8 bases, with 8 bases between them. As DNA, the CDR3 is TGTGCCAGCAGCTTAGGGGCCGTAGGGGAGCTGTTTTTT. Protein sequence: CASSLGAVGELFF.

The CDR3 region is CASSLARDRGYEQYF. The CDR3 DNA follows: TGTGCCAGCAGCTTAGCACGGGACAGGGGGTACGAGCAGTACTTC. The genes are TRBV7-8 and TRBJ2-7; TRBD1 matches 11 bases. The CDR3 covers 15 residues. With V trimmed by 0 bases and J by 4 bases, 2 bases remained unmatched. Germline lookup yields CDR1 SGHVS and CDR2 FQNEAQ.

The chain carries TRBV11-2 and TRBJ2-1; 9 bases are a match to TRBD1. The CDR3 length is 15 residues. Germline assignment: CDR1 SGHAT and CDR2 FQNNGV. J lost 2 bases, V lost 4 bases, and 3 bases had no gene match. CDR3 bases: TGTGCCAGCAGCTCGGGACAGGGCCCCTACAATGAGCAGTTCTTC. Translated, it gives CASSSGQGPYNEQFF.

The chain uses TRBV6-6 and TRBJ1-5; 9 bases fit TRBD1. Trimming at V came to 5 bases and at J to 6 bases, leaving 8 bases not matched to a gene. The CDR3 loop spans 15 amino acids. From germline, CDR1 is MNHNY and CDR2 SVGAGI (reference sequence). The CDR3 here is CASSPPGQGFQPQHF. CDR3 nucleotides: TGTGCCAGCAGTCCCCCGGGACAGGGTTTTCAGCCCCAGCATTTT.

The chain carries TRBV28 and TRBJ1-4; 7 positions agree with TRBD1. In germline, CDR1 is MDHEN, CDR2 SYDVKM. The V and J ends lost 7 bases and 5 bases, in that order; junction bases with no gene match: 7. The CDR3 is 14 amino acids. CDR3 coding DNA: TGTGCCAGCAACCTACAGGGGAGAAATGAAAAACTGTTTTTT. Amino acid sequence: CASNLQGRNEKLFF.